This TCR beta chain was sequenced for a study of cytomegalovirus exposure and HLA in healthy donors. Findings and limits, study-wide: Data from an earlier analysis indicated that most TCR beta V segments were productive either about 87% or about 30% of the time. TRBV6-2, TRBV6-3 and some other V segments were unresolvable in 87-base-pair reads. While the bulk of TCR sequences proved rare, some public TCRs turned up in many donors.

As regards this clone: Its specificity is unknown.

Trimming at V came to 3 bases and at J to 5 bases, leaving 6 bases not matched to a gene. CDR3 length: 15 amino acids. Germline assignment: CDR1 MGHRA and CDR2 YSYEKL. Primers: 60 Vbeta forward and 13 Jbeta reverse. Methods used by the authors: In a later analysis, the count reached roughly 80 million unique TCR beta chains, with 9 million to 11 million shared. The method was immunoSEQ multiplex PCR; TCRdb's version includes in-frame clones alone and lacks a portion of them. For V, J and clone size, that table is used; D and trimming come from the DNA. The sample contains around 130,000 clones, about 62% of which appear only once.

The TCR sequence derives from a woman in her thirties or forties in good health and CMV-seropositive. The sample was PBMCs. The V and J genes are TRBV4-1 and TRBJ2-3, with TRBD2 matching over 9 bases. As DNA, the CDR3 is TGCGCCAGCAGCCATGGAGGCGGGAGGGTAGATACGCAGTATTTT. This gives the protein CASSHGGGRVDTQYF.